This TCR beta chain stems from a study of blood T cell repertoires in COVID-19. TCRdb's table, derived via immunoSEQ multiplex PCR, lists solely in-frame clones and lacks some. Of about 230,000 clones in the sample, 70% to 90% were seen once. CDR3 size: 13 residues. V lost 1 base and J 6 bases, leaving 9 bases between the germline ends. CDR1 MNHEY and CDR2 SMNVEV come from the germline V gene (reference sequence). V and J are TRBV27 and TRBJ2-5; D is unclear. Sequencing was done on a sample of peripheral blood. The receptor's source is a woman between 65 and 79 years old with active or convalescent COVID-19. The CDR3 spells CASSLLWSKTQYF. CDR3 nucleotide sequence: TGTGCCAGCAGTTTATTGTGGAGCAAGACCCAGTACTTC.